This TCR beta chain emerged from a study of blood T cell repertoires in COVID-19. CDR1 MNHEY and CDR2 SMNVEV come from the germline V gene (reference sequence). The CDR3 runs to 15 residues. The J segment lost 5 bases and the V segment lost 8 bases, leaving 14 bases of the junction unmatched. Generated by immunoSEQ multiplex PCR, the TCRdb table keeps only in-frame clones and is missing some. The table includes some 40,000 clones, around 90% detected once. V is TRBV27 and J is TRBJ2-7; TRBD1 matches 8 bases. The receptor was derived from a human donor in a cohort sampled during active COVID-19. Specimen: peripheral blood. The CDR3 DNA reads TGTGCCAGCCGTCAGACAGGGGTTGAAGACGACGAGCAGTACTTC. Translating it yields CASRQTGVEDDEQYF.